This T cell receptor beta chain was captured by sequencing in a study of cytomegalovirus exposure and HLA in healthy donors. Study-wide context: There were some 400 genotyped donors. Of these, 75% to 90% fell in the genetic ancestry cluster associated with self-reported Caucasian donors.

A word on this clone: The antigen remains unidentified.

Donors had nominal health at sampling but likely had unrecorded immune exposures. Study-wide results and limits: The authors later found HLA-associated TCR beta chains more clonally expanded than equally common others. Likely technical artifact: a cluster of highly shared sequence variants.

After removal of 4 bases from V and 13 bases from J, the junction contained 8 bases not matched to a gene. The CDR3 sequence is 11 residues long. Germline loops: CDR1 SGHDT, CDR2 YYEEEE. PCR amplification relied on 60 Vbeta primers (plus 13 Jbeta primers). The table came from immunoSEQ multiplex PCR; TCRdb's copy has only in-frame clones and leaves some out. The ten top clones account for roughly 2.6%, within a sample of around 64,000 clones. V gene TRBV5-6 combines with J gene TRBJ2-7, with 7 positions matching TRBD1. This TCR was recovered from a female donor in good health and CMV-seropositive. The sample was PBMCs. The CDR3: CASSIDRALYF. The CDR3 DNA sequence: TGTGCCAGCAGCATTGACAGGGCCCTTTACTTC.